A single sample is the source of the 19 T cell receptor beta chains below, sequenced in a study of T cells in Graves' hyperthyroidism and ophthalmopathy (dated by TCRdb to between 2019 and 2020). Libraries came from multiplex PCR. For sequencing, an Illumina HiSeq 2000 was employed. The TCR beta CDR3 regions were amplified from RNA transcripts. The first round of RT-PCR for the TCR CDR3 was performed with the HTBI primer set and the Qiagen OneStep RT-PCR kit. TCRdb applied fastp at Q25 and MiXCR to the public reads, then kept only in-frame beta chains. Rows merge per CDR3 protein into single entries with the most common DNA and genes. The sample table holds some 740,000 distinct CDR3 sequences, of which around 13% were seen once. About a tenth of the sample rests with the top ten. Source material: blood. The receptors here all came from a woman aged 18-29 years with Graves' hyperthyroidism.

As regards this clonotype: At one boundary the junction diverges from the germline segment, which might be a read error. V usage is TRBV7-2 and J usage is TRBJ2-5; D is ambiguous. In germline, CDR1 is SGHTA, CDR2 FQGNSA. The CDR3 is made up of 12 amino acids. CDR3 nucleotides: TGTGCCGGCAGAGTTAACCAAGAGACCCAGTACTTC. It translates to CAGRVNQETQYF.

This clonotype was found many times. V usage is TRBV12-3 or TRBV12-4 and J usage is TRBJ1-5, with unresolved D. Deletions cut 0 bases from V and 4 bases from J, with 19 bases between. The CDR3 extends over 18 amino acids. CDR3 amino acids: CASSLALGRVPPNQPQHF. For the CDR3, the DNA is TGTGCCAGCAGTTTAGCGCTAGGGAGGGTGCCCCCGAATCAGCCCCAGCATTTT.

The table lists this clonotype with many counts. V and J are TRBV30 and TRBJ2-1; 8 positions match TRBD1. The CDR3 spans 12 residues. The ends lost 8 bases at V and 5 bases at J; junction bases unmatched: 5. Germline assignment: CDR1 GTSNPN and CDR2 SVGIG (reference sequence). This CDR3 reads CARQGAHNEQFF. The CDR3 DNA follows: TGTGCCCGCCAGGGGGCACACAATGAGCAGTTCTTC.

In this sample, this clonotype turned up a few times. V and J are TRBV19 and TRBJ2-6; D gene unclear. The germline V and J ends were trimmed by 3 bases and 0 bases, with 6 bases remaining between them. Looked up from germline, CDR1 is LNHDA and CDR2 is SQIVND (reference sequence). The CDR3 extends over 15 amino acids. The CDR3 DNA reads as TGTGCCAGTAGTATTAGTCCCTCTGGGGCCAACGTCCTGACTTTC. It codes for CASSISPSGANVLTF.

This clonotype was seen a handful of times. This chain connects TRBV20-1 to TRBJ1-1; weak D call: TRBD1 (5 bases). V gave up 0 bases and J gave up 1 base, with 12 bases separating them. In germline, CDR1 is DFQATT, CDR2 SNEGSKA (reference sequence). CDR3 length: 15 residues. The CDR3 DNA reads TGCAGTGCTAGAGATTGGTCAGGGACGAACACTGAAGCTTTCTTT. This encodes CSARDWSGTNTEAFF.

This sequence joins TRBV27 and TRBJ2-1, with a tentative D call TRBD2 (6 bases). The germline V and J ends were trimmed by 4 bases and 6 bases, with 16 bases remaining between them. Germline CDR1 MNHEY, CDR2 SMNVEV (reference sequence). The CDR3 length is 15 residues. The CDR3 reads CASSYPGLGSNEQFF. For the CDR3, the DNA is TGTGCCAGCAGTTATCCGGGACTCGGTTCCAATGAGCAGTTCTTC.

On this clonotype: This may arise from a read error, as a much more abundant clone is one base away. The chain recombines TRBV2 with TRBJ1-6; possibly TRBD1 for D (6 bases). The germline V gene encodes CDR1 SNHLY and CDR2 FYNNEI. Trimming pared 4 bases from V and 9 bases from J, leaving 10 bases between. This CDR3 spans 13 amino acids. DNA of the CDR3: TGTGCCAGCAGTGGCCAGGGGATTTCACCCCTCCACTTT. This encodes CASSGQGISPLHF.

Only a few counts were recorded for this clonotype. V usage is TRBV28 and J usage is TRBJ1-5; the D is unclear. CDR1 is MDHEN, CDR2 SYDVKM, per germline. Trimming removed 5 bases from V and 8 bases from J, with 10 bases in between. The CDR3 length is 12 residues. CDR3 DNA sequence: TGTGCCAGCAGTAGAGCGGCCGAGCCCCAGCATTTT. The encoded protein is CASSRAAEPQHF.

In this sample, this clonotype turned up a few times. The rearrangement joins TRBV4-1 to TRBJ1-2, with 8 bases matching TRBD1. This CDR3 comprises 16 residues. CDR1 MGHRA and CDR2 YSYEKL come from the germline V gene. V lost 0 bases and J lost 7; bases outside the gene matches: 10. The CDR3 reads CASSQEPSAGTGGYTF. The CDR3 coding sequence is TGCGCCAGCAGCCAAGAACCATCCGCCGGGACAGGTGGCTACACCTTC.

This clonotype has at least ten counts. The J gene is TRBJ2-1, the V gene TRBV5-5, with D perhaps matching TRBD2 (7 bases). The CDR3 spans 16 residues. V lost 3 bases to trimming and J lost 7 bases, with 20 bases between them. Per germline, CDR1 SGHKS and CDR2 YYEKEE (reference sequence). The CDR3 DNA reads as TGTGCCAGCAGCTGGACCCCGGGGGGCGGAAGGAATGAGCAGTTCTTC. Its protein is CASSWTPGGGRNEQFF. The entire variable domain, with the rest obtained from reference TRBV5-5 and TRBJ2-1, is as follows: DAGVTQSPTHLIKTRGQQVTLRCSPISGHKSVSWYQQVLGQGPQFIFQYYEKEERGRGNFPDRFSARQFPNYSSELNVNALLLGDSALYLCASSWTPGGGRNEQFFGPGTRLTVL.

At least ten counts were recorded for this clonotype. This chain joins TRBV2 and TRBJ2-5; D may be TRBD1 or TRBD2 (5 bases each). This CDR3 comprises 14 residues. Trimming removed 5 bases from V and 2 bases from J, with 12 bases in between. Looked up from germline, CDR1 is SNHLY and CDR2 is FYNNEI. This chain's CDR3 is CASSPLGEQETQYF. The CDR3 nucleotides are TGTGCCAGCAGTCCCTTGGGGGAACAAGAGACCCAGTACTTC.

J is TRBJ2-2 and V is TRBV7-2, with D possibly being TRBD2 (6 bases). The CDR3 runs 15 residues. V dropped 3 bases and J dropped 3 bases, with 11 bases sitting between them. Germline V CDR1 and CDR2: SGHTA, FQGNSA. The CDR3 nucleotides read TGTGCCAGCAGCTTCAGCGGGCTGGACACCGGGGAGCTGTTTTTT. Amino acids: CASSFSGLDTGELFF.

This clonotype came up many times. The V gene is TRBV20-1, the J gene TRBJ2-3; TRBD2 agrees at 11 bases. V dropped 6 bases and J dropped 2; count of bases not matched to a gene: 13. Germline lookup yields CDR1 DFQATT and CDR2 SNEGSKA (reference sequence). This CDR3 has 17 residues. The CDR3, as DNA: TGCAGTGCGGCCGACAGGGGGACTAGCGGTTACACAGATACGCAGTATTTT. It translates to CSAADRGTSGYTDTQYF.

CDR3 sequence reads: CSAPYTLQDAGNTIYF. The CDR3 DNA sequence: TGCAGTGCCCCTTACACCCTCCAAGACGCTGGAAACACCATATATTTT. The rearrangement links TRBV20-1 to TRBJ1-3; D unclear. V was pared by 6 bases and J by 2 bases, with 20 bases between. The CDR3 runs to 16 residues. The germline CDR1 and CDR2 sequences are DFQATT and SNEGSKA (reference sequence).

This clonotype was observed many times. The gene calls are TRBV11-2 and TRBJ2-3; 7 bases are shared with TRBD2. With V trimmed by 4 bases and J by 0 bases, 4 bases remained unmatched. The CDR3 extends over 15 amino acids. Germline CDR1 is SGHAT and CDR2 is FQNNGV. CDR3 nucleotides: TGTGCCAGCAGCTCCTATAGCGGGAGCACAGATACGCAGTATTTT. This sequence encodes CASSSYSGSTDTQYF. Based on the CDR3 plus reference TRBV11-2 and TRBJ2-3, the full variable domain is EAGVAQSPRYKIIEKRQSVAFWCNPISGHATLYWYQQILGQGPKLLIQFQNNGVVDDSQLPKDRFSAERLKGVDSTLKIQPAKLEDSAVYLCASSSYSGSTDTQYFGPGTRLTVL.

This clonotype appeared many times. CDR3: CASSLSGQDNEQFF. The CDR3, as DNA: TGTGCCAGCAGCTTATCCGGACAGGACAATGAGCAGTTCTTC. The chain uses TRBV11-3 and TRBJ2-1; 7 bases are a match to TRBD1. Germline loops: CDR1 SGHNT, CDR2 YENEEA. V gave up 2 bases and J gave up 5 bases; unmatched junction bases: 3. The CDR3 runs to 14 residues.

Ten or more counts support this clonotype. The chain uses TRBV27 and TRBJ1-6, with a weak D call TRBD1 (6 bases). The V and J ends lost 5 bases and 6 bases respectively, with 11 bases between them. Germline V gene sequence: CDR1 MNHEY, CDR2 SMNVEV (reference sequence). This CDR3 is built from 14 residues. The DNA of the CDR3 is TGTGCCAGCAGTCTGACAGGATTTAATTCACCCCTCCACTTT. It encodes CASSLTGFNSPLHF.

This clonotype was counted only a few times. The chain combines TRBV10-3 with TRBJ1-5, with a possible D match to TRBD1 (5 bases). The germline V gene has CDR1 ENHRY and CDR2 SYGVKD. The CDR3 is 14 residues long. The V end was cut by 6 bases, the J end by 0 bases, with 9 bases between. CDR3 amino acids: CAISQGYSNQPQHF. Here the CDR3 DNA reads TGTGCCATCAGCCAGGGATATAGCAATCAGCCCCAGCATTTT.

This clonotype was seen at least ten times. This rearrangement joins TRBV5-1 to TRBJ2-1, with D tentatively TRBD2 (6 bases). CDR3 length equals 15 residues. V lost 0 bases to trimming and J lost 8 bases, with 15 bases between them. Germline V lookup: CDR1 SGHRS, CDR2 YFSETQ. CDR3 residues: CASSLVVGREDEQFF. CDR3 bases: TGCGCCAGCAGCTTGGTTGTGGGCAGGGAGGATGAGCAGTTCTTC.